Reported below is one T cell receptor (beta chain). The antigen remains undetermined. These data belong to a study of shared clonotypes between healthy human individuals. Trimming left V 8 bases short and J 1 base short, with 14 bases between. The V gene's germline CDR1 is WSHSY and CDR2 SAAADI. CDR3 length: 14 residues. Per the original methods: Owing to the provision of junction-only sequences devoid of quality scores by immunoSEQ, filtering differed. Generated by immunoSEQ multiplex PCR, the TCRdb table keeps only in-frame clones and is missing some. That table gives V, J and clone size, and the DNA gave D and trimming. The table lists under 1,100,000 clones, 60% to 80% of them singletons, with approximately 1.5% in the top ten. Study-level points and caveats: Clonotype sharing across donors was expected to vary with sequencing depth.

The sequenced sample was memory CD4+ T cells sorted from blood. Specified subset: CD45RA-negative fraction. The source of this sequence is a man younger than 35 in good health. The chain links TRBV10-2 to TRBJ2-5, with D perhaps matching TRBD2 (6 bases). The CDR3 nucleotides read TGCGCCAGCTGGCGGGCGGGGATCCAAGAGACCCAGTACTTC. It is translated as CASWRAGIQETQYF.